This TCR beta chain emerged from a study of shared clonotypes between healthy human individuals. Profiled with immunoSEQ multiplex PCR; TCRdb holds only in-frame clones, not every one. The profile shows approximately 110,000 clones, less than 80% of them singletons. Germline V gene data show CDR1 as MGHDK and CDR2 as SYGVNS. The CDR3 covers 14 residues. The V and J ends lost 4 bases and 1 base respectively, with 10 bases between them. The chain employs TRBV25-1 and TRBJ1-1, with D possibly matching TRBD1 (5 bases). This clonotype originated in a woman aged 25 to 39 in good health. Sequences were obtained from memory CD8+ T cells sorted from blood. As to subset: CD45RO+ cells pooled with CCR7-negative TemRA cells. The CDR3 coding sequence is TGTGCCAGCAGTGCAGTCAGGGAGAACACTGAAGCTTTCTTT. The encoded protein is CASSAVRENTEAFF.